The entry below gives a single T cell receptor beta chain sequence along with its context. The CDR3 spans 19 residues. Losses at the gene ends were 3 bases for V and 1 base for J; bases not matched to a gene: 15. CDR1 and CDR2 from the germline V gene are LGHNA and YSLEER. These data belong to a study of blood T cell repertoires in COVID-19. Overall study context: COVID-19 samples collected from the United States, Italy and Spain covered acute and convalescent phases.

Assay: immunoSEQ multiplex PCR; the TCRdb copy retains only in-frame clones and omits some. The table shows tens of thousands of clones, with 70% to 85% occurring only once. This clonotype was obtained from a man aged 60 to 75 with acute or convalescent COVID-19. The chain recombines TRBV4-3 with TRBJ1-1, with TRBD1 matching 9 bases. The sequencing input was peripheral blood. DNA of the CDR3: TGCGCCAGCAGCCATGACCCCCCCGGGACAGGGATAGGGAACACTGAAGCTTTCTTT. Its translation is CASSHDPPGTGIGNTEAFF.